Detailed here is one T cell receptor beta chain. These data originate in a study of cytomegalovirus exposure and HLA in healthy donors. This CDR3 is built from 15 residues. Germline lookup yields CDR1 SGHDN and CDR2 FVKESK. After removal of 4 bases from V and 8 bases from J, the junction contained 8 bases not matched to a gene. Amplification used 60 Vbeta primers and 13 Jbeta primers. Repertoires were generated with immunoSEQ multiplex PCR, while TCRdb's copy carries only in-frame clones and drops some. In the table there are about 300,000 clones, roughly 88% of which are singletons. The receptor's source is a man between 35 and 55 years old in good health and CMV-seropositive. The chain employs TRBV14 and TRBJ2-1, with TRBD2 matching over 10 bases. Sequences were obtained from PBMCs. CDR3 DNA sequence: TGTGCCAGCAGCCGTCTAGCGGGAGTCAGCTATGAGCAGTTCTTC. Translating it yields CASSRLAGVSYEQFF.